Presented here are 19 T cell receptor beta chains from one specimen sequenced in a study of CD8 T cells in Susac syndrome. RNA was extracted with the RNeasy kit, and a quantity of about 0.5 to 1 ug was reverse transcribed using random hexamers. Via MiXCR, TCRdb re-called the immunoSEQ multiplex PCR reads, giving one row per CDR3 protein. Here the sample spans about 180,000 distinct CDR3 sequences, approximately 95% being singletons. The material sequenced was CD4+ T cells from PBMCs. The source is a human donor with multiple sclerosis.

The rearrangement uses TRBV20-1 and TRBJ1-5, with D possibly matching TRBD1 (5 bases). CDR3 length: 17 amino acids. Trimming took off 1 base at V and 4 bases at J, with 20 bases between the two ends. Germline CDR1 is DFQATT and CDR2 is SNEGSKA (reference sequence). The CDR3 region has the DNA TGCAGTGCTAGAGGCCCCGGGCAGGGAAGACGGAATCAGCCCCAGCATTTT. It encodes CSARGPGQGRRNQPQHF.

This chain links TRBV29-1 with TRBJ2-5; D may be TRBD1 or TRBD2 (6 bases each). Germline V gene sequence: CDR1 SQVTM, CDR2 ANQGSEA. The CDR3 loop spans 14 amino acids. With 0 bases removed from V and 5 bases from J, the gap between germline ends came to 13 bases. The CDR3 DNA reads as TGCAGCGTTGAAGATACGGGGGCACAGGAGACCCAGTACTTC. Protein sequence: CSVEDTGAQETQYF.

This clonotype has only one observation. The chain has TRBV9 and TRBJ2-2; weak D call: TRBD2 (6 bases). The CDR3 spans 16 residues. Trimming took off 2 bases at V and 2 bases at J, with 13 bases between the two ends. From germline, CDR1 is SGDLS and CDR2 YYNGEE. Here the CDR3 reads CASSVTAAGNTGELFF. The DNA of the CDR3 is TGTGCCAGCAGCGTTACCGCGGCGGGAAACACCGGGGAGCTGTTTTTT.

The rearrangement links TRBV6-2 or TRBV6-3 to TRBJ2-1; perhaps TRBD2 as D (5 bases). Trimming took 0 bases from V and 6 from J, leaving 9 bases between them. Germline assignment: CDR1 MNHEY and CDR2 SVGEGT. CDR3 length equals 14 residues. The DNA for the CDR3 is TGTGCCAGCAGTTACTCGTGGGGAGTCAATGAGCAGTTCTTC. Translating it yields CASSYSWGVNEQFF.

The chain has TRBV7-6 and TRBJ2-5; no reliable D call. CDR3 length: 12 residues. Trimming took off 4 bases at V and 5 bases at J, with 8 bases between the two ends. Germline-derived CDR1 and CDR2 are SGHVS and FNYEAQ. Here the CDR3 reads CASSSPRETQYF. CDR3 coding DNA: TGTGCCAGCAGCTCCCCCAGGGAGACCCAGTACTTC.

This chain connects TRBV15 to TRBJ2-3, with D possibly being TRBD2 (5 bases). There are 14 residues in the CDR3. Trimming left V 3 bases short and J 2 bases short, with 9 bases between. Germline CDR1 LNHNV, CDR2 YYDKDF (reference sequence). Written as DNA, the CDR3 is TGTGCCACCAGCAGCTGGACTGACACAGATACGCAGTATTTT. This encodes CATSSWTDTDTQYF.

V and J are TRBV3-1 and TRBJ2-3; 7 bases fit TRBD2. Losses at the gene ends were 1 base for V and 0 bases for J; bases not matched to a gene: 16. CDR1 and CDR2 (germline): LGHDT, YNNKEL (reference sequence). The CDR3 runs 20 residues. The chain's CDR3 is CASSQGRKRGLWTSTDTQYF. The CDR3 DNA reads as TGTGCCAGCAGCCAAGGGAGAAAGCGGGGCTTATGGACTAGCACAGATACGCAGTATTTT.

This clonotype was found once. This chain joins TRBV11-2 and TRBJ2-1, with 11 nucleotides matching TRBD2. Looked up from germline, CDR1 is SGHAT and CDR2 is FQNNGV. The J segment lost 8 bases and the V segment lost 5 bases, leaving 8 bases of the junction unmatched. The CDR3 is made up of 15 amino acids. This CDR3 is CASSQTSGGGHEQFF. The CDR3, as DNA: TGTGCCAGCAGCCAAACTAGCGGGGGTGGTCATGAGCAGTTCTTC.

The rearrangement joins TRBV7-9 to TRBJ2-7; 7 positions match TRBD1. Germline loops: CDR1 SEHNR, CDR2 FQNEAQ (reference sequence). The CDR3 is 14 amino acids. The V gene end was trimmed by 5 bases and the J gene end by 5 bases; junction bases not matched to a gene: 9. CDR3 nucleotides: TGTGCCAGCAGCCCCCTCGACAGGGTACACGAGCAGTACTTC. Translating it yields CASSPLDRVHEQYF.

The chain is built from TRBV2 and TRBJ2-3; TRBD2 matches at 12 bases. The CDR3 has 16 amino acids. CDR1 is SNHLY, CDR2 FYNNEI, per germline. The J segment lost 5 bases and the V segment lost 6 bases, leaving 9 bases of the junction unmatched. DNA of the CDR3: TGTGCCAGCAGCGCCCTAGCGGGGGGGCCAGGAGATACGCAGTATTTT. Translating gives CASSALAGGPGDTQYF.

This chain connects TRBV28 to TRBJ2-7; 7 bases align to TRBD1. Germline V gene data show CDR1 as MDHEN and CDR2 as SYDVKM. The CDR3 covers 14 residues. Trimming removed 6 bases from V and 2 bases from J; junction bases left unmatched: 7. The CDR3 reads CASSSWDSPYEQYF. The CDR3 bases are TGTGCCAGCAGCTCCTGGGACAGCCCCTACGAGCAGTACTTC.

The sample holds one count of this clonotype. The rearrangement links TRBV21-1 to TRBJ2-1; whether TRBD1, the table's D call, matches the DNA was not checked. TRBV21-1 is deemed a pseudogene. This CDR3 is 17 amino acids long. For the CDR3, the DNA is TGTGCCAGCAGCACAAACTCCTTGGGACGACTCTACAATGAGCAGTTCTTC. Its protein product is CASSTNSLGRLYNEQFF.

This chain links TRBV9 with TRBJ2-6; D gene unclear. Germline CDR1 is SGDLS and CDR2 is YYNGEE. V was pared by 4 bases and J by 3 bases, with 14 bases between. This CDR3 contains 16 residues. The CDR3 coding sequence is TGTGCCAGCAGCTCAGATCAACGCCTTGGGGCCAACGTCCTGACTTTC. Its protein product is CASSSDQRLGANVLTF.

V usage is TRBV12-3 or TRBV12-4 and J usage is TRBJ2-7; tentative D call: TRBD1 (6 bases). This CDR3 has 12 amino acids. CDR3 residues: CASGKQGIKQYF. The DNA for the CDR3 is TGTGCTTCGGGGAAGCAGGGGATCAAGCAGTACTTC.

V usage is TRBV12-3 or TRBV12-4 and J usage is TRBJ2-7, with unresolved D. V was shortened by 0 bases and J by 3 bases, with 9 bases between the two germline ends. The CDR3 is 14 residues long. CDR3 region: CASSLAGRVYEQYF. CDR3 sequence (DNA): TGTGCCAGCAGTTTAGCGGGCCGAGTCTACGAGCAGTACTTC.

This chain connects TRBV2 to TRBJ2-3, with unresolved D. Per germline, CDR1 SNHLY and CDR2 FYNNEI. The V gene lost 0 bases and the J gene lost 3 bases, with 7 bases spanning the gap. CDR3 length: 14 amino acids. Written as DNA, the CDR3 is TGTGCCAGCAGTGAAGCGCTTCGAACAGATACGCAGTATTTT. Protein product: CASSEALRTDTQYF.

The chain employs TRBV21-1 and TRBJ2-7; TRBD1 is taken as the D call from the table, unchecked against the DNA. TRBV21-1 is a documented pseudogene. This CDR3 has 15 amino acids. CDR3: CASSKALRGPYEQYF. The DNA of the CDR3 is TGTGCCAGCAGCAAAGCGCTGCGGGGACCCTACGAGCAGTACTTC.

V usage is TRBV7-9 and J usage is TRBJ2-5, with 7 bases matching TRBD2. V shed 7 bases, J shed 2 bases, and the junction held 10 bases outside the gene matches. CDR1 is SEHNR, CDR2 FQNEAQ, per germline (reference sequence). The CDR3 contains 15 residues. The CDR3: CASTLKGGGQETQYF. The CDR3, as DNA: TGTGCCAGCACTCTCAAGGGCGGGGGACAAGAGACCCAGTACTTC.

The V and J genes are TRBV2 and TRBJ1-2; D not certain. The length of the CDR3 is 11 residues. Trimming removed 1 base at V and 7 bases at J, with 4 bases between. In germline, CDR1 is SNHLY, CDR2 FYNNEI. This chain's CDR3 is CASSEDSGYTF. CDR3 coding DNA: TGTGCCAGCAGTGAAGACTCTGGCTACACCTTC.